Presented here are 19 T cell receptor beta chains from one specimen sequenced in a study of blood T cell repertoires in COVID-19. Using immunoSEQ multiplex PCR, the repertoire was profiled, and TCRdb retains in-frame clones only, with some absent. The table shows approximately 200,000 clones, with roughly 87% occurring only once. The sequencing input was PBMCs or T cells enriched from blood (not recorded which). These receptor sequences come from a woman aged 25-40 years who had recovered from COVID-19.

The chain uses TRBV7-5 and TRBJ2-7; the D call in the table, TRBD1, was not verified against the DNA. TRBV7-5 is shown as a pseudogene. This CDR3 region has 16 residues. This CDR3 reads CARSLMEDRGFDEQYF. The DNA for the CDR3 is TGTGCCAGAAGCTTAATGGAGGACAGGGGATTCGACGAGCAGTACTTC.

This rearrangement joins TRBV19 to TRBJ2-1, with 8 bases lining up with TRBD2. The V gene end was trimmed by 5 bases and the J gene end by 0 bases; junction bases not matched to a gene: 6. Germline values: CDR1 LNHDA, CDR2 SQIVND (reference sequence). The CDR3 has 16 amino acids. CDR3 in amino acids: CASSSLAGPSYNEQFF. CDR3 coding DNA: TGTGCCAGTAGTTCCCTAGCGGGTCCCTCCTACAATGAGCAGTTCTTC.

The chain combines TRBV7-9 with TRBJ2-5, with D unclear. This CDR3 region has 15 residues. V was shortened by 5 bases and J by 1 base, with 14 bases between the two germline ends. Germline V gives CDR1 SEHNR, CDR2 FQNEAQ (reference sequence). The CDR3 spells CASSESWPSQETQYF. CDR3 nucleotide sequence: TGTGCCAGCAGCGAAAGTTGGCCCTCCCAAGAGACCCAGTACTTC.

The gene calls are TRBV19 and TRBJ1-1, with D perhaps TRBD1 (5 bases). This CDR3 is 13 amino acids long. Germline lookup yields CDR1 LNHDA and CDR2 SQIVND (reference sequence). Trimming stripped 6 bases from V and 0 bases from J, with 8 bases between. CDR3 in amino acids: CASRWGLNTEAFF. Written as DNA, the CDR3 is TGTGCCAGTAGGTGGGGCTTGAACACTGAAGCTTTCTTT.

The CDR3 region has the DNA TGTGCCAGCAGCTTGGGACAGGGGGCGCTGAACACTGAAGCTTTCTTT. This translates into CASSLGQGALNTEAFF. The chain combines TRBV5-4 with TRBJ1-1, with TRBD1 matching 10 bases. Germline lookup yields CDR1 SGHNT and CDR2 YYREEE (reference sequence). Trimming took 0 bases from V and 0 from J; bases not matched to a gene: 2. This CDR3 spans 16 amino acids.

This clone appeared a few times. Here the CDR3 DNA reads TGTGCCAGCAGCCAACAAACGAACACTGAAGCTTTCTTT. It encodes CASSQQTNTEAFF. The chain has TRBV7-2 and TRBJ1-1; D call uncertain. V was cut by 5 bases and J by 1 base, with 8 bases left in between. This CDR3 is 13 amino acids long. CDR1 is SGHTA, CDR2 FQGNSA, per germline.

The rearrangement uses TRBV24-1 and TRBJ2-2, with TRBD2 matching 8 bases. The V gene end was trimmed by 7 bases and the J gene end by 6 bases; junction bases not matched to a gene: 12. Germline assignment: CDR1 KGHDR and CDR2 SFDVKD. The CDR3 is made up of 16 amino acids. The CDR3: CATRARGAFKPGELFF. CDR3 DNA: TGTGCCACCAGGGCGCGGGGGGCTTTTAAGCCCGGGGAGCTGTTTTTT.

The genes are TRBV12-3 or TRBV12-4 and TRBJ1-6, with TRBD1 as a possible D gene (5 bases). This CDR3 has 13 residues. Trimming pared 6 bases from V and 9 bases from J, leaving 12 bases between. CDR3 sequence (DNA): TGTGCCAGCAGATTTGGGGGGGGTTCACCCCTCCACTTT. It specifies CASRFGGGSPLHF.

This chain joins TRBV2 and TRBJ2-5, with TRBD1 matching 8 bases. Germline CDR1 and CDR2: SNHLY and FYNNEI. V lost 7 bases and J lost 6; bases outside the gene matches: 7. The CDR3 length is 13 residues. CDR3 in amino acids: CASTNRGSKTQYF. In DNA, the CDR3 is TGTGCCAGCACAAACAGGGGGTCGAAGACCCAGTACTTC.

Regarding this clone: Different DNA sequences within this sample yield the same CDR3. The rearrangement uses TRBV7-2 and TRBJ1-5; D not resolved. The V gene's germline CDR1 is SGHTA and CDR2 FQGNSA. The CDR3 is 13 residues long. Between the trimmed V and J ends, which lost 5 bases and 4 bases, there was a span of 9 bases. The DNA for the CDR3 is TGTGCCAGCAGCCTCGACACTAATCAGCCCCAGCATTTT. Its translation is CASSLDTNQPQHF.

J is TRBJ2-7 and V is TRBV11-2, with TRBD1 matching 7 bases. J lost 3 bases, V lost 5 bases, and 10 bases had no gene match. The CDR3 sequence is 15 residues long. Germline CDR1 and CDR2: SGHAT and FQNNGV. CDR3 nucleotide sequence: TGTGCCAGCAGCCCGGGACAGCGCTTCTTCTACGAGCAGTACTTC. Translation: CASSPGQRFFYEQYF.

CDR3 in amino acids: CASSWGQGAGGYTF. In DNA, the CDR3 is TGTGCCAGCAGTTGGGGACAGGGGGCGGGCGGCTACACCTTC. The chain has TRBV6-5 and TRBJ1-2; 12 nucleotides align to TRBD1. With 4 bases clipped from V and 8 bases from J, the junction kept 5 bases outside the gene matches. This CDR3 spans 14 amino acids. Germline V gene data show CDR1 as MNHEY and CDR2 as SVGAGI.

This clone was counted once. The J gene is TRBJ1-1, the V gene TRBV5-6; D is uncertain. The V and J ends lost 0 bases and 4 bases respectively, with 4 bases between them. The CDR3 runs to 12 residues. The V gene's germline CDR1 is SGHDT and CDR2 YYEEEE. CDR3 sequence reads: CASSLAVTEAFF. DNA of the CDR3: TGTGCCAGCAGCTTGGCCGTCACTGAAGCTTTCTTT.

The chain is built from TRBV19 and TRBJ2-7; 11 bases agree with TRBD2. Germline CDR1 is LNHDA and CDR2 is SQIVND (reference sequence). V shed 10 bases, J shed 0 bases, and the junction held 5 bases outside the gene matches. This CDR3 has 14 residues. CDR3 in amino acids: CATKGLAGSYEQYF. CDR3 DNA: TGTGCCACTAAAGGACTAGCGGGCTCCTACGAGCAGTACTTC.

The CDR3 protein is CASGQGLGNTIYF. The CDR3 nucleotides are TGTGCCAGTGGACAGGGGCTAGGAAACACCATATATTTT. The genes are TRBV19 and TRBJ1-3, with 9 bases aligning to TRBD1. The CDR3 contains 13 residues. V was pared by 8 bases and J by 4 bases, with 3 bases of the junction left unmatched. CDR1 LNHDA and CDR2 SQIVND come from the germline V gene (reference sequence).

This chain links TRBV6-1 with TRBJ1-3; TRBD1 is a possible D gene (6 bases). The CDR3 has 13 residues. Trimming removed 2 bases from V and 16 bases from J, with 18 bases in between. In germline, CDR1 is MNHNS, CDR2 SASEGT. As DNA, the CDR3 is TGTGCCAGCAGTGAAAGCCCCAGGCAGGGGCCGTATTTT. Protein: CASSESPRQGPYF.

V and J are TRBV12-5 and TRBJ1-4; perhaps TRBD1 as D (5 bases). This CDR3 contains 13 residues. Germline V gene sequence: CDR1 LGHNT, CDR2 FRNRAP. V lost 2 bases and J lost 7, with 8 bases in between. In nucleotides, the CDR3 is TGTGCTAGTGGTTTGTCTAGGGGTGAAAAACTGTTTTTT. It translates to CASGLSRGEKLFF. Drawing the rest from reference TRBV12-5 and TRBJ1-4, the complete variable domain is DARVTQTPRHKVTEMGQEVTMRCQPILGHNTVFWYRQTMMQGLELLAYFRNRAPLDDSGMPKDRFSAEMPDATLATLKIQPSEPRDSAVYFCASGLSRGEKLFFGSGTQLSVL.

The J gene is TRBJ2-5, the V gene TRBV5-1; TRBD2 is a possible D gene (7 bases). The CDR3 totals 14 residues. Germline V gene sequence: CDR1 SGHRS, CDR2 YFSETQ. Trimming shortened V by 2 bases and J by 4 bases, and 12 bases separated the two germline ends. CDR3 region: CASSFGGPGETQYF. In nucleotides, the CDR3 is TGCGCCAGCAGCTTCGGGGGGCCGGGAGAGACCCAGTACTTC.

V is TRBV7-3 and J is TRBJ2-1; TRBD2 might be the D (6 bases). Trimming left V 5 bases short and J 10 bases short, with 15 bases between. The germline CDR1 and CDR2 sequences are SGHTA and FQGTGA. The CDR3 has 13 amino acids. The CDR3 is CASSPSRDFEQFF. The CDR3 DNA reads TGTGCCAGCAGCCCTTCACGGGACTTCGAGCAGTTCTTC.